These 13 T cell receptor beta chains originate from one sample sequenced in a study of blood T cell repertoires in COVID-19. The protocol was immunoSEQ multiplex PCR, while the TCRdb copy is restricted to in-frame clones and leaves out a portion. The sample has about 70,000 clones; over 65% are singletons. The sample comprised peripheral blood. All receptors derive from a woman aged 70-85 years with acute or convalescent COVID-19.

The chain employs TRBV6-5 and TRBJ1-1, with D possibly being TRBD1 (6 bases). Germline CDR1 MNHEY, CDR2 SVGAGI. Between the trimmed V and J ends, which lost 6 bases and 0 bases, there was a span of 11 bases. This CDR3 contains 14 residues. CDR3 sequence reads: CASRLTGMNTEAFF. The CDR3 DNA is TGTGCCAGCAGGTTGACAGGAATGAACACTGAAGCTTTCTTT.

The rearrangement uses TRBV12-3 or TRBV12-4 and TRBJ2-7; D possibly corresponds to TRBD1 (5 bases). This CDR3 spans 13 amino acids. Deletions cut 5 bases from V and 8 bases from J, with 16 bases between. The DNA for the CDR3 is TGTGCCAGCAGTAGTGATGGGCAGGGCCAGCAGTACTTC. Its protein product is CASSSDGQGQQYF.

The chain couples TRBV2 to TRBJ1-3; TRBD1 agrees at 8 bases. CDR3 size: 17 residues. Germline loops: CDR1 SNHLY, CDR2 FYNNEI. Trimming removed 1 base from V and 0 bases from J; junction bases left unmatched: 5. The CDR3 coding sequence is TGTGCCAGCAGTGAAGTGGCAGGGGGCCCCTCTGGAAACACCATATATTTT. Its translation: CASSEVAGGPSGNTIYF.

V and J are TRBV12-5 and TRBJ2-2; the match to TRBD1 covers 10 bases. The germline V gene encodes CDR1 LGHNT and CDR2 FRNRAP. This CDR3 has 15 residues. V lost 4 bases, J lost 5 bases, and 4 bases stayed unmatched. Written as DNA, the CDR3 is TGTGCTAGTGGTTGGGACAGGGGAAGAACCGGGGAGCTGTTTTTT. Translation: CASGWDRGRTGELFF.

V and J are TRBV7-6 and TRBJ2-3; weak D call: TRBD2 (6 bases). Germline values: CDR1 SGHVS, CDR2 FNYEAQ. The CDR3 has 16 residues. V was pared by 4 bases and J by 1 base, with 15 bases between. The DNA for the CDR3 is TGTGCCAGCAGCTCCCTGAGCGGAGGGGGCACAGATACGCAGTATTTT. The encoded protein is CASSSLSGGGTDTQYF.

The V gene is TRBV28, the J gene TRBJ2-6; D remains unclear. V shed 6 bases and J shed 5 bases, with 11 bases lying between them. CDR3 length equals 14 residues. Per the germline V gene, CDR1 is MDHEN and CDR2 is SYDVKM. Here the CDR3 DNA reads TGTGCCAGCAGCGTTGAATCTAGGGCCAACGTCCTGACTTTC. This encodes CASSVESRANVLTF.

CDR3 sequence (DNA): TGTGCCAGCAGCACACCTCCACGACTAGTGGGGAACAATGAGCAGTTCTTC. This codes for CASSTPPRLVGNNEQFF. This chain connects TRBV21-1 to TRBJ2-1; the table assigns TRBD2, which was not confirmed against the DNA. TRBV21-1 is flagged as a pseudogene. The CDR3 loop spans 17 amino acids.

The chain has TRBV27 and TRBJ2-7, with 8 bases that match TRBD1. V lost 5 bases to trimming and J lost 6 bases; unmatched junction nucleotides: 9. The CDR3 extends over 14 amino acids. Germline-derived CDR1 and CDR2 are MNHEY and SMNVEV (reference sequence). The CDR3 sequence is CASSNRDRFGEQYF. CDR3 sequence (DNA): TGTGCCAGCAGTAACCGGGACAGGTTCGGCGAGCAGTACTTC.

The chain carries TRBV7-2 and TRBJ2-6; possibly TRBD2 for D (6 bases). Looked up from germline, CDR1 is SGHTA and CDR2 is FQGNSA. The CDR3 contains 16 residues. The V end was cut by 1 base, the J end by 2 bases, with 9 bases between. As DNA, the CDR3 is TGTGCCAGCAGCTTAGTTAGCGGCACTGGGGCCAACGTCCTGACTTTC. This gives the protein CASSLVSGTGANVLTF.

The V call is TRBV27, the J call TRBJ1-1, with D perhaps TRBD1 (6 bases). The CDR3 contains 14 residues. In germline, CDR1 is MNHEY, CDR2 SMNVEV (reference sequence). Trimming took 5 bases from V and 1 from J, leaving 11 bases between them. The CDR3 loop reads CASSRLQGNTEAFF. CDR3 nucleotides: TGTGCCAGCAGTCGCCTACAGGGGAACACTGAAGCTTTCTTT.

The chain carries TRBV19 and TRBJ2-5; D remains unclear. Germline V CDR1 and CDR2: LNHDA, SQIVND (reference sequence). This CDR3 region has 15 residues. V was pared by 0 bases and J by 2 bases, with 10 bases between. The CDR3 region has the DNA TGTGCCAGTAGTATAGATAGTAGACTGCAAGAGACCCAGTACTTC. Translation gives CASSIDSRLQETQYF.

This chain connects TRBV5-1 to TRBJ2-1; tentatively, D is TRBD2 (5 bases). Germline CDR1 reads SGHRS; CDR2 reads YFSETQ. The V and J ends lost 3 bases and 0 bases respectively, with 13 bases between them. The CDR3 spans 16 residues. CDR3 in amino acids: CASSSRTGSSYNEQFF. The CDR3 region has the DNA TGCGCCAGCAGCTCTCGAACGGGGAGCTCCTACAATGAGCAGTTCTTC.

The CDR3 sequence is CASSLDRTSTDTQYF. CDR3 in DNA: TGCGCCAGCAGCTTGGACCGGACTAGCACAGATACGCAGTATTTT. The chain carries TRBV5-1 and TRBJ2-3; D is perhaps TRBD2 (5 bases). The V gene lost 0 bases and the J gene lost 0 bases, with 8 bases spanning the gap. The CDR3 is 15 amino acids. Germline V gene sequence: CDR1 SGHRS, CDR2 YFSETQ.